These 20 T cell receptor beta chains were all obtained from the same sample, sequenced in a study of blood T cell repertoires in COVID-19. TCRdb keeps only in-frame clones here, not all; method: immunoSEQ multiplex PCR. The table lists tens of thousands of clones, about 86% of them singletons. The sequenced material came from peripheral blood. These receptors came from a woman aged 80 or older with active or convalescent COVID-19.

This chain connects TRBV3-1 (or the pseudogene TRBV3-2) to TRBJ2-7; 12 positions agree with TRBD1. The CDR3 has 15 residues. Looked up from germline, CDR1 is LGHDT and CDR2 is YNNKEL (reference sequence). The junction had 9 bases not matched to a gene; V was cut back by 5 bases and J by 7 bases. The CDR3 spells CASSMPGQGADEQYF. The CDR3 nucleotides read TGTGCCAGCAGCATGCCGGGACAGGGGGCAGATGAGCAGTACTTC.

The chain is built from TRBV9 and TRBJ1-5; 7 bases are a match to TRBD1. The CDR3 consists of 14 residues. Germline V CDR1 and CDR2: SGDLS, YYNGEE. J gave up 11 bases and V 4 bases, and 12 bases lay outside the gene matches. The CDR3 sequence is CASSPEDRPSAQHF. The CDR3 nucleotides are TGTGCCAGCAGCCCCGAGGACAGGCCTTCGGCCCAGCATTTT.

The DNA of the CDR3 is TGTGCCAGCAGTACGGCGGGGGGCGAAAACACCATATATTTT. It encodes CASSTAGGENTIYF. The V and J genes are TRBV6-5 and TRBJ1-3, with D perhaps matching TRBD1 (6 bases). CDR3 length: 14 amino acids. Germline-derived CDR1 and CDR2 are MNHEY and SVGAGI. V lost 5 bases, J lost 6 bases, and 14 bases lay in between.

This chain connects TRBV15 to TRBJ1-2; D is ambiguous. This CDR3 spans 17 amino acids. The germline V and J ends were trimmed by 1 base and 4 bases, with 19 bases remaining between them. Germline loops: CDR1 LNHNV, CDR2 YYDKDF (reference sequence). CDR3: CATSRGGGGQNGYGYTF. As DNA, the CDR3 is TGTGCCACCAGCAGAGGTGGAGGAGGCCAGAATGGCTATGGCTACACCTTC.

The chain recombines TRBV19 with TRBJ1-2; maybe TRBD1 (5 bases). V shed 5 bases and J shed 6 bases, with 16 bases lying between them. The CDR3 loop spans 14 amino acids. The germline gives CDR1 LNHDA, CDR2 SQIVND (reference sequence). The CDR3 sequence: CASSGRLTGDGYTF. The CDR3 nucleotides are TGTGCCAGTAGTGGTCGTCTTACAGGTGATGGCTACACCTTC.

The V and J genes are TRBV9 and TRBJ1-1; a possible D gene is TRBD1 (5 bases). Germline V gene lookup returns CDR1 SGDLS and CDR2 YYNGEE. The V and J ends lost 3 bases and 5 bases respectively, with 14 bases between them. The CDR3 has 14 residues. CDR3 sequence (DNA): TGTGCCAGCAGCGACCAACCGGGACTGACTGAAGCTTTCTTT. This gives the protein CASSDQPGLTEAFF.

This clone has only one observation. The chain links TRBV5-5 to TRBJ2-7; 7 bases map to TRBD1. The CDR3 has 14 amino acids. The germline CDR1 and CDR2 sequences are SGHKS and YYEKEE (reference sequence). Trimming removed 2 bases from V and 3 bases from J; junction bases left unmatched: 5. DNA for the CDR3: TGTGCCAGCAGCTTAGGGCAGGGGGACTACGAGCAGTACTTC. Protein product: CASSLGQGDYEQYF.

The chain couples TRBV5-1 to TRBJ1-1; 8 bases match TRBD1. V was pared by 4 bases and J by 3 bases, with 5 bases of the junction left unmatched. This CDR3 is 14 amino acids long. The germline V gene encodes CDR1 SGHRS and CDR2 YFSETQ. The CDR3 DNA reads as TGCGCCAGCAGCCCGGGACAGGTCCACACTGAAGCTTTCTTT. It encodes CASSPGQVHTEAFF.

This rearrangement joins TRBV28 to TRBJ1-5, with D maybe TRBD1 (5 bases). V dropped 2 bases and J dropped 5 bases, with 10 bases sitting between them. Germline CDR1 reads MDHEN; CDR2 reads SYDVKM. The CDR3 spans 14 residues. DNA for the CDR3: TGTGCCAGCAGTTTAGCCAGGGTCGATCAGCCCCAGCATTTT. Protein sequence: CASSLARVDQPQHF.

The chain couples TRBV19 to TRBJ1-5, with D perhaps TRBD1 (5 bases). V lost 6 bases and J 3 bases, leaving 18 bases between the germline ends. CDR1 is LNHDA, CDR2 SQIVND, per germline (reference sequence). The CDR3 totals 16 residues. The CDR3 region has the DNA TGTGCCAGTAGAGAAGTGCTTGGGGCTTTCAATCAGCCCCAGCATTTT. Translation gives CASREVLGAFNQPQHF.

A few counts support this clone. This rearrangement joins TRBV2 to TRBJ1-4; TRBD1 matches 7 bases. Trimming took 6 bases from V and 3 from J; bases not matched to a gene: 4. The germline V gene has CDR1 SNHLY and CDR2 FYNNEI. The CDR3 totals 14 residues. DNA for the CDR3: TGTGCCAGCAGACCGGGACAGCCTAATGAAAAACTGTTTTTT. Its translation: CASRPGQPNEKLFF.

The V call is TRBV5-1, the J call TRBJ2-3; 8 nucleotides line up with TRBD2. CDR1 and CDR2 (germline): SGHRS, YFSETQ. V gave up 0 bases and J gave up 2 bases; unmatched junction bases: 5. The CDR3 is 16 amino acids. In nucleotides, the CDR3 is TGCGCCAGCAGCTTGGAAAGCGGGAGATCCACAGATACGCAGTATTTT. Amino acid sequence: CASSLESGRSTDTQYF. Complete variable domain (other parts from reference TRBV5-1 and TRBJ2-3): KAGVTQTPRYLIKTRGQQVTLSCSPISGHRSVSWYQQTPGQGLQFLFEYFSETQRNKGNFPGRFSGRQFSNSRSEMNVSTLELGDSALYLCASSLESGRSTDTQYFGPGTRLTVL.

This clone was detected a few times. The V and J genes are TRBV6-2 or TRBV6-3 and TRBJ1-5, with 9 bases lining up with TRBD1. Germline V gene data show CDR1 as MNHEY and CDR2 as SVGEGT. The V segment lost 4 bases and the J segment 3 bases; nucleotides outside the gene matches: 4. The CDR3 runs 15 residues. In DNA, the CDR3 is TGTGCCAGCAGTTGGACAGGGGCTTTCAATCAGCCCCAGCATTTT. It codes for CASSWTGAFNQPQHF.

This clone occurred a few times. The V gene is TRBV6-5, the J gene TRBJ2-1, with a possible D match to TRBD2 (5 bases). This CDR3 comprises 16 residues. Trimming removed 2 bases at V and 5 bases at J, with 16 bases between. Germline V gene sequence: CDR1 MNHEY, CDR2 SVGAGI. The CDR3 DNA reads TGTGCCAGCAGTTACCGGGCTTCGCGGGCCCACAATGAGCAGTTCTTC. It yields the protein CASSYRASRAHNEQFF.

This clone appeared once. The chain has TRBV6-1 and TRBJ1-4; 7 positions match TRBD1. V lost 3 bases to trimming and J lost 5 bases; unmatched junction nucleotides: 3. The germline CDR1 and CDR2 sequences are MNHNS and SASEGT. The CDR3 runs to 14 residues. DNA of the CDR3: TGTGCCAGCAGTGAGGACAGGAAGAATGAAAAACTGTTTTTT. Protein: CASSEDRKNEKLFF.

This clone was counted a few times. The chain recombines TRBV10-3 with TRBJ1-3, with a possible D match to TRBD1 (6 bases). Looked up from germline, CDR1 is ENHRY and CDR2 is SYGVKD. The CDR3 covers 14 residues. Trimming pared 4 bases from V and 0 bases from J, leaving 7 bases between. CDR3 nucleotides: TGTGCCATCAGTGCGGACAGCTCTGGAAACACCATATATTTT. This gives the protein CAISADSSGNTIYF.

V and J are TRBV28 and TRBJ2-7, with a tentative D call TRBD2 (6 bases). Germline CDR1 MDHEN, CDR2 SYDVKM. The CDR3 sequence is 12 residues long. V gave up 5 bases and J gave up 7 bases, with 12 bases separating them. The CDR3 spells CASSEEAGEQYF. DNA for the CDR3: TGTGCCAGCAGTGAGGAGGCGGGGGAGCAGTACTTC.

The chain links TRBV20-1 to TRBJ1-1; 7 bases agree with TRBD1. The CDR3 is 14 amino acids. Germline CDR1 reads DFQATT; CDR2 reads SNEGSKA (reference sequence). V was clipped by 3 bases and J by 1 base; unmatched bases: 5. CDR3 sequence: CSASPRTGNTEAFF. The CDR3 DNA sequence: TGCAGTGCTAGTCCAAGGACAGGGAACACTGAAGCTTTCTTT.

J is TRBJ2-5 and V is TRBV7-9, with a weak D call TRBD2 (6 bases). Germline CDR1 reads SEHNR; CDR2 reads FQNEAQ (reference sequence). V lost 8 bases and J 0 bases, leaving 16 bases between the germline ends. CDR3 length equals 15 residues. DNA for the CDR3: TGTGCCAGCCAAAAGGAGGGGCGCGACCAAGAGACCCAGTACTTC. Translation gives CASQKEGRDQETQYF.

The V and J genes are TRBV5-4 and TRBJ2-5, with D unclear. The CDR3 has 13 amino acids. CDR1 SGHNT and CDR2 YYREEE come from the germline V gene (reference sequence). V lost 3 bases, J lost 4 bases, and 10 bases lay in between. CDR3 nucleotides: TGTGCCAGCAGCTGGGCTGGCGTAGAGACCCAGTACTTC. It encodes CASSWAGVETQYF.